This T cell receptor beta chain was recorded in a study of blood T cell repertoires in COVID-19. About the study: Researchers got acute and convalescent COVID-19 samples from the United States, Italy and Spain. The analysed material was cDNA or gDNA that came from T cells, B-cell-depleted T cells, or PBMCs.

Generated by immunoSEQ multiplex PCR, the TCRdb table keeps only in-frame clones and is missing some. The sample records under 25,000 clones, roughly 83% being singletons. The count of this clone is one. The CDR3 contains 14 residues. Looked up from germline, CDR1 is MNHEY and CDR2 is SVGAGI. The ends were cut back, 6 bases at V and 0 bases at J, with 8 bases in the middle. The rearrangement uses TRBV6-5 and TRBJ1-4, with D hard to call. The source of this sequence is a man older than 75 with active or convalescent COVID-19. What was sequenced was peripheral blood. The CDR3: CASRTGATNEKLFF. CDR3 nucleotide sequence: TGTGCCAGCAGGACCGGGGCAACTAATGAAAAACTGTTTTTT.